The rows below give T cell receptor beta chains drawn from one sample of a study of shared clonotypes between healthy human individuals. Here immunoSEQ multiplex PCR was the method, and the copy in TCRdb shows in-frame clones only, minus some. Seen here are roughly 2,000,000 clones, about 94% observed once, and the top ten hold 1% to 1.5%. The specimen was naive CD8+ T cells sorted from blood. These receptors were taken from a man aged 18 to 35 in good health. Each CDR3 is given without its conserved first and last residue. The order of the fields is J gene, D gene, V gene, CDR3 protein. The D gene is left open where the match is weak.

TRBJ2-5,.,TRBV5-3,ARSQGLQETQY
TRBJ2-5,.,TRBV6-5,ASSLRREWKTQY
TRBJ1-1,.,TRBV5-1,ASSLGSRDTEAF
TRBJ2-7,.,TRBV6-6,ASSYTADSYEQY
TRBJ1-2,.,TRBV7-6,ASSPAGVRDGYT
TRBJ2-5,TRBD2,TRBV5-5,ASSYRLAGGQETQY
TRBJ2-7,TRBD2,TRBV7-6,ASSPSGGLISYEQY
TRBJ2-7,TRBD2,TRBV5-6,ASSFRLAGWGSSYEQY
TRBJ1-2,.,TRBV27,ASSVQGGYGYT
TRBJ2-1,.,TRBV2,ASSDTASRINSEQF
TRBJ1-6,TRBD1,TRBV10-3,AISEDRVGNSPLH
TRBJ2-7,TRBD2,TRBV5-1,ASSFSSGGPSYEQY
TRBJ2-5,.,TRBV11-2,ASSSDTTQETQY
TRBJ1-5,.,TRBV30,AWSDGAGWDQPQH
TRBJ1-6,.,TRBV5-5,ASSSGTSSYNSPLH
TRBJ1-1,.,TRBV4-3,ASSQDIGAGIIPEVNTEAF
TRBJ2-2,TRBD2,TRBV11-3,ASSLTSSNTGELF
TRBJ2-2,.,TRBV6-6,ASSYFPGTGELF
TRBJ2-7,.,TRBV6-6,ASSNGGYEQY
TRBJ2-1,TRBD2,TRBV7-9,ASSFAGGPSDEQF
TRBJ1-3,.,TRBV7-8,ASSLRGWTDGNTIY
TRBJ2-5,TRBD2,TRBV9,ASSPARGGIQETQY
TRBJ2-3,.,TRBV6-5,ASSYSEQGSTDTQY
TRBJ1-2,.,TRBV5-1,ASSLARITEGFYGYT
TRBJ2-5,TRBD1,TRBV7-6,ASSFGQGGGPTYQETQY
TRBJ2-3,TRBD2,TRBV13,ASSQEEDSGKRSDTQY
TRBJ2-7,.,TRBV28,ASQFVGGYEQY
TRBJ2-5,TRBD2,TRBV28,ASSPHLAGGPETQY